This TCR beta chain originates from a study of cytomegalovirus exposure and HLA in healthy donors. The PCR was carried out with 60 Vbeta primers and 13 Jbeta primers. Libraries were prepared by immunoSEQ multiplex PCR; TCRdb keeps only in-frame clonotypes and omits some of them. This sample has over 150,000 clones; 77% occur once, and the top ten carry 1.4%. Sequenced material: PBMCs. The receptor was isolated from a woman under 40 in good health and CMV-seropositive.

The CDR3 protein is CATRGTAHYNEQFF. Written as DNA, the CDR3 is TGTGCCACCAGAGGGACAGCACACTACAATGAGCAGTTCTTC. This chain connects TRBV15 to TRBJ2-1; TRBD1 agrees at 7 bases. CDR3 length equals 14 residues. Losses at the gene ends were 6 bases for V and 3 bases for J; bases not matched to a gene: 5. Germline loops: CDR1 LNHNV, CDR2 YYDKDF (reference sequence).